Listed below are T cell receptor beta chains from one sample, sequenced in a study of cytomegalovirus exposure and HLA in healthy donors. The data were produced by immunoSEQ multiplex PCR, yet TCRdb's version contains in-frame clones alone and is incomplete. The table shows more than 110,000 clones, with about three quarters occurring only once. What was sequenced was PBMCs. Receptors were obtained from a male donor in good health and CMV-seronegative. Each CDR3 is given without its conserved first and last residue. Each record gives: J gene, D gene, V gene, CDR3 protein. A D gene is named only where the DNA matches it firmly.

J gene: TRBJ1-2; D gene: TRBD1; V gene: TRBV13; CDR3 protein: ASSRGQGRLVNYGYT
J gene: TRBJ2-7; D gene: TRBD2; V gene: TRBV7-9; CDR3 protein: ASRTSGGSSYEQY
J gene: TRBJ2-7; D gene: -; V gene: TRBV29-1; CDR3 protein: SFTAGMLSYEQY
J gene: TRBJ1-4; D gene: TRBD1; V gene: TRBV19; CDR3 protein: ASSIGTGIQEKLF
J gene: TRBJ1-4; D gene: TRBD1; V gene: TRBV30; CDR3 protein: AWGGGQGALNEKLF
J gene: TRBJ2-5; D gene: -; V gene: TRBV11-3; CDR3 protein: ASSLGGDVGETQY
J gene: TRBJ1-1; D gene: TRBD1; V gene: TRBV29-1; CDR3 protein: SALDRGGTEAF
J gene: TRBJ1-4; D gene: TRBD1; V gene: TRBV7-9; CDR3 protein: ASSWDRGYEDEKLF
J gene: TRBJ2-7; D gene: -; V gene: TRBV5-1; CDR3 protein: ASSLEAGGSYEQY
J gene: TRBJ2-7; D gene: TRBD2; V gene: TRBV27; CDR3 protein: ASSSPGLAGGPSYEQY
J gene: TRBJ1-1; D gene: -; V gene: TRBV18; CDR3 protein: ASSPSEGVVAEAF
J gene: TRBJ1-3; D gene: -; V gene: TRBV29-1; CDR3 protein: SVLWPSGNTIY
J gene: TRBJ1-5; D gene: TRBD1; V gene: TRBV15; CDR3 protein: ATSVRDRYQPQH
J gene: TRBJ2-3; D gene: TRBD2; V gene: TRBV7-3; CDR3 protein: ASSLVGGVTDTQY
J gene: TRBJ1-4; D gene: -; V gene: TRBV5-5; CDR3 protein: ASSFIRGGANEKLF
J gene: TRBJ2-5; D gene: TRBD2; V gene: TRBV6-1; CDR3 protein: ASSKGTSGGLGETQY
J gene: TRBJ1-5; D gene: TRBD1; V gene: TRBV10-2; CDR3 protein: ASSTTGGPNQPQH
J gene: TRBJ1-1; D gene: TRBD1; V gene: TRBV11-2; CDR3 protein: ASSFRTGDTEAF
J gene: TRBJ2-5; D gene: TRBD2; V gene: TRBV5-1; CDR3 protein: ASRAALGTSVQETQY
J gene: TRBJ2-7; D gene: TRBD2; V gene: TRBV10-3; CDR3 protein: AISESSTGLPYEQY
J gene: TRBJ1-2; D gene: TRBD1; V gene: TRBV7-2; CDR3 protein: ASSSRQGMGGYT
J gene: TRBJ1-3; D gene: TRBD1; V gene: TRBV13; CDR3 protein: ASSGGKGQGSPGNTIY
J gene: TRBJ1-6; D gene: -; V gene: TRBV4-3; CDR3 protein: ASSQEGGRVDSPLH
J gene: TRBJ1-5; D gene: TRBD1; V gene: TRBV6-6; CDR3 protein: ASRAGQGDNQPQH
J gene: TRBJ2-3; D gene: -; V gene: TRBV9; CDR3 protein: ASSVTNLDTDTQY
J gene: TRBJ2-7; D gene: TRBD1; V gene: TRBV9; CDR3 protein: ASSVGQGAGEQY